One sample yielded the 16 T cell receptor beta chains listed below, sequenced in a study of radiation and T cells in renal cell carcinoma. Stated time point: blood 2 weeks post-SBRT. Indicated treatment: 15 Gy SBRT to primary tumor, nephrectomy 4 weeks later. The assay was immunoSEQ multiplex PCR, and TCRdb's table has in-frame clones only and misses some. This repertoire shows about 120,000 clones, 81% found once; its top ten account for 5% to 6.5%. Source: blood, taken from a patient whose treatment included radiotherapy and nephrectomy. The source is a man aged 50 to 60 with renal cell carcinoma.

The chain is built from TRBV5-1 and TRBJ1-1; D perhaps matches TRBD1 (6 bases). The CDR3 is made up of 15 amino acids. Germline V gene lookup returns CDR1 SGHRS and CDR2 YFSETQ. Trimming took 4 bases from V and 5 from J, leaving 18 bases between them. The CDR3 region is CASSPLVTQGTEAFF. The DNA of the CDR3 is TGCGCCAGCAGCCCCCTGGTCACCCAGGGGACTGAAGCTTTCTTT.

This clone was observed once. The rearrangement joins TRBV7-8 to TRBJ1-2; a possible D gene is TRBD1 (5 bases). Germline V lookup: CDR1 SGHVS, CDR2 FQNEAQ. This CDR3 comprises 14 residues. V was cut by 5 bases and J by 4 bases, with 14 bases left in between. CDR3: CASSDSIRGYGYTF. CDR3 DNA sequence: TGTGCCAGCAGCGACAGTATCCGGGGCTATGGCTACACCTTC.

This chain uses TRBV10-3 with TRBJ2-7, with 9 bases that match TRBD2. Germline values: CDR1 ENHRY, CDR2 SYGVKD. V was clipped by 4 bases and J by 6 bases; unmatched bases: 10. This CDR3 has 15 amino acids. The CDR3 nucleotides are TGTGCCATCAGTGTGGCGGGGGGGCTAAGCCTCGAGCAGTACTTC. It codes for CAISVAGGLSLEQYF.

The V gene is TRBV6-5, the J gene TRBJ2-5, with 7 bases fitting TRBD1. V shed 4 bases and J 2 bases; nucleotides not matched to a gene: 10. Looked up from germline, CDR1 is MNHEY and CDR2 is SVGAGI. This CDR3 contains 16 residues. The CDR3 DNA sequence: TGTGCCAGCAGTTGGGGACGACAGGGAACACAAGAGACCCAGTACTTC. Translation: CASSWGRQGTQETQYF.

The chain carries TRBV19 and TRBJ1-1, with D possibly being TRBD1 (5 bases). The CDR3 sequence is 14 residues long. Germline V gene data show CDR1 as LNHDA and CDR2 as SQIVND (reference sequence). V lost 6 bases and J lost 0, with 11 bases in between. The CDR3 nucleotides are TGTGCCAGTAGAGCGGGGGGGGTGAACACTGAAGCTTTCTTT. This codes for CASRAGGVNTEAFF.

J is TRBJ2-7 and V is TRBV5-1, with 10 bases identical to TRBD1. Germline V gives CDR1 SGHRS, CDR2 YFSETQ. CDR3 length equals 13 residues. With 3 bases clipped from V and 6 bases from J, the junction kept 3 bases outside the gene matches. The CDR3 region has the DNA TGCGCCAGCAGCTCCCGGACAGGGGGCGAGCAGTACTTC. Its translation: CASSSRTGGEQYF.

This clone was counted only a few times. This chain connects TRBV10-1 to TRBJ2-7, with TRBD2 matching 8 bases. Germline V CDR1 and CDR2: WNHNN, SYGVQD (reference sequence). J lost 5 bases, V lost 5 bases, and 11 bases had no gene match. This CDR3 is built from 15 residues. The CDR3 loop is CASSPRLAGMDEQYF. In DNA form, the CDR3 reads TGCGCCAGCAGTCCCCGATTAGCGGGAATGGACGAGCAGTACTTC.

J is TRBJ2-3 and V is TRBV29-1; D is ambiguous. The germline gives CDR1 SQVTM, CDR2 ANQGSEA. The CDR3 sequence is 13 residues long. Trimming took 3 bases from V and 0 from J, leaving 7 bases between them. This CDR3 is CSVEGSSTDTQYF. CDR3 nucleotides: TGCAGCGTTGAGGGCAGTAGCACAGATACGCAGTATTTT.

The chain employs TRBV7-2 and TRBJ2-7; possibly TRBD1 for D (6 bases). CDR3 length: 15 residues. Trimming removed 1 base at V and 1 base at J, with 11 bases between. Germline values: CDR1 SGHTA, CDR2 FQGNSA. The CDR3 loop is CASSLVSGQSYEQYF. CDR3 in DNA: TGTGCCAGCAGCTTAGTGTCGGGACAATCCTACGAGCAGTACTTC.

This chain connects TRBV6-1 to TRBJ1-5; tentative D call: TRBD1 (5 bases). The germline gives CDR1 MNHNS, CDR2 SASEGT. V was trimmed by 2 bases and J by 5 bases, leaving 10 bases between them. The CDR3 has 14 residues. As DNA, the CDR3 is TGTGCCAGCAGTGAATCCGGGGGGGATCAGCCCCAGCATTTT. Its protein is CASSESGGDQPQHF.

CDR3 in amino acids: CASSQNGGSETQYF. The CDR3 DNA reads TGTGCCAGCAGCCAAAATGGGGGCTCTGAGACCCAGTACTTC. The J gene is TRBJ2-5, the V gene TRBV14, with D possibly being TRBD1 (6 bases). The CDR3 totals 14 residues. V was cut by 2 bases and J by 5 bases, with 12 bases left in between. Per the germline V gene, CDR1 is SGHDN and CDR2 is FVKESK.

The CDR3 bases are TGTGCCAGCAGCCCCAGACCCGGCAGCACAGATACGCAGTATTTT. Translating it yields CASSPRPGSTDTQYF. V and J are TRBV9 and TRBJ2-3; D unclear. CDR3 length equals 15 residues. Germline V CDR1 and CDR2: SGDLS, YYNGEE. Between the trimmed V and J ends, which lost 4 bases and 0 bases, there was a span of 12 bases.

This chain connects TRBV11-2 to TRBJ2-7; a weak D match, TRBD1 (7 bases). Germline CDR1 SGHAT, CDR2 FQNNGV. Trimming removed 5 bases from V and 6 bases from J, with 14 bases in between. CDR3 length equals 13 residues. As DNA, the CDR3 is TGTGCCAGCAGCCTGGGGGGACAGCGCGAGCAGTACTTC. Residues: CASSLGGQREQYF. Based on the CDR3 plus reference TRBV11-2 and TRBJ2-7, the full variable domain is EAGVAQSPRYKIIEKRQSVAFWCNPISGHATLYWYQQILGQGPKLLIQFQNNGVVDDSQLPKDRFSAERLKGVDSTLKIQPAKLEDSAVYLCASSLGGQREQYFGPGTRLTVT.

The chain couples TRBV6-1 to TRBJ2-7; 7 nucleotides line up with TRBD2. This CDR3 region has 14 residues. Trimming at V came to 6 bases and at J to 0 bases, leaving 5 bases not matched to a gene. Looked up from germline, CDR1 is MNHNS and CDR2 is SASEGT. The chain's CDR3 is CASRAGGVSYEQYF. In DNA, the CDR3 is TGTGCCAGCAGAGCTGGGGGGGTCTCCTACGAGCAGTACTTC.

The chain recombines TRBV7-2 with TRBJ1-2; D may be TRBD1 (5 bases). Trimming cost V 5 bases and J 4 bases, with 14 bases left between them. From germline, CDR1 is SGHTA and CDR2 FQGNSA. This CDR3 has 14 residues. CDR3 DNA: TGTGCCAGCAGCGCCCTTGGGGCAACCTATGGCTACACCTTC. Protein product: CASSALGATYGYTF. The entire variable domain, with the rest obtained from reference TRBV7-2 and TRBJ1-2, is as follows: GAGVSQSPSNKVTEKGKDVELRCDPISGHTALYWYRQSLGQGLEFLIYFQGNSAPDKSGLPSDRFSAERTGGSVSTLTIQRTQQEDSAVYLCASSALGATYGYTFGSGTRLTVV.

There are a few counts of this clone. The chain carries TRBV2 and TRBJ1-5; D not certain. CDR1 SNHLY and CDR2 FYNNEI come from the germline V gene. CDR3 length: 12 amino acids. V was clipped by 3 bases and J by 6 bases, with 6 bases between them. CDR3 DNA sequence: TGTGCCAGCAGTGAGTGGGTTCAGCCCCAGCATTTT. Its protein product is CASSEWVQPQHF.